The present T cell receptor beta chain was sequenced within a study of T cells in women clearing cervical HPV infection. Across the whole study: No precancer developed; the control's incident HPV16 infection cleared within 12 months. General observations from the study: CIN3+ cases had significantly higher TCR repertoire richness than controls, but evenness did not differ. Richness differences could reflect unmeasured T-cell content per sample.

Cervical HPV DNA detected by MY09/MY11 PCR, typed by dot-blot. Libraries were prepared by immunoSEQ multiplex PCR; TCRdb keeps only in-frame clonotypes and omits some of them. Here the sample table reports tens of thousands of clones. CDR1 SGHNT and CDR2 YYREEE come from the germline V gene (reference sequence). This CDR3 is built from 15 residues. The V segment lost 2 bases and the J segment 9 bases; nucleotides outside the gene matches: 11. A note on this clone: Its antigen is unidentified. The read ends 3 residues shy of where the CDR3 ends; the end is completed using the germline J gene.

The V gene is TRBV5-4, the J gene TRBJ1-3, with 7 bases that match TRBD1. The specimen was blood buffy coat. This clonotype was obtained from a woman between 18 and 70 years old with a cervical HPV16 infection that either progressed to CIN3+ or cleared (not recorded which). CDR3 region: CASSLGGPGLSTIYF. The CDR3 DNA, read in part, is TGTGCCAGCAGCTTAGGGGGCCCAGGGCTCAGCACC. Variable domain in full (rest from reference TRBV5-4 and TRBJ1-3): ETGVTQSPTHLIKTRGQQVTLRCSSQSGHNTVSWYQQALGQGPQFIFQYYREEENGRGNFPPRFSGLQFPNYSSELNVNALELDDSALYLCASSLGGPGLSTIYFGEGSWLTVV.